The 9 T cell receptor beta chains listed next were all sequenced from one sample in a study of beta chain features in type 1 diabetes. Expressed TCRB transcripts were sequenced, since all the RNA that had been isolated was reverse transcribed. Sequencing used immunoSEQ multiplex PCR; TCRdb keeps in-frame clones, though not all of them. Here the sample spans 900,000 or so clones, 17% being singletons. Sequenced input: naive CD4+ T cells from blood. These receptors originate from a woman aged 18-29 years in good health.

The CDR3 here is CSVEGSGQADTQYF. CDR3 sequence (DNA): TGCAGCGTTGAGGGCTCAGGACAGGCAGATACGCAGTATTTT. This sequence joins TRBV29-1 and TRBJ2-3; 7 nucleotides line up with TRBD1. The CDR3 runs 14 residues. V gave up 3 bases and J gave up 4 bases; unmatched junction bases: 7. Germline V CDR1 and CDR2: SQVTM, ANQGSEA.

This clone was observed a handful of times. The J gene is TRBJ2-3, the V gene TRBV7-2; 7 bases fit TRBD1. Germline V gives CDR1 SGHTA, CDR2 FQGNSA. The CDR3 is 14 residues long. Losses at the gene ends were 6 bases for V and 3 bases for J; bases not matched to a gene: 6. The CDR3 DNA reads TGTGCCAGCAGGCAGGACAGGCAGACAGATACGCAGTATTTT. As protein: CASRQDRQTDTQYF.

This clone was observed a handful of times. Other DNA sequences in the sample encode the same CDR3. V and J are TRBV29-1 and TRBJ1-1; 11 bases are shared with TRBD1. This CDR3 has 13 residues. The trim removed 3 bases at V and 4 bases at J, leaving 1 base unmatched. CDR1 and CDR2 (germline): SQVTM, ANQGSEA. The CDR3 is CSVEGQGGTEAFF. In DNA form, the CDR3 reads TGCAGCGTTGAGGGACAGGGGGGCACTGAAGCTTTCTTT.

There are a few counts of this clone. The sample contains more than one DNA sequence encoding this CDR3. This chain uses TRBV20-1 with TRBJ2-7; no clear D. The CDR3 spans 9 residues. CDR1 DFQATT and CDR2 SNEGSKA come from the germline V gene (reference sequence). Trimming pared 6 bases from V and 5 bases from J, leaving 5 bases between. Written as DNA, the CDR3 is TGCAGTGCAGGGAACGAGCAGTACTTC. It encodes CSAGNEQYF.

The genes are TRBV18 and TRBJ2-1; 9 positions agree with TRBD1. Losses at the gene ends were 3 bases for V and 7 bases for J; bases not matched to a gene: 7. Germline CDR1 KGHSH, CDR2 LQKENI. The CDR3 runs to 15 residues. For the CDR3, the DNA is TGTGCCAGCTCACCCACAGGGGGCTCGCGGAATGAGCAGTTCTTC. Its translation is CASSPTGGSRNEQFF.

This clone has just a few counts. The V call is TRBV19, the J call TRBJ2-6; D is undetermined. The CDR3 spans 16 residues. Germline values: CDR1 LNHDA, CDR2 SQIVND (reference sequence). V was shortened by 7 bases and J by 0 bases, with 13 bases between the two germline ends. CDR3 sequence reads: CASKDRPISGANVLTF. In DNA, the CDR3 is TGTGCCAGTAAAGACCGCCCAATCTCTGGGGCCAACGTCCTGACTTTC.

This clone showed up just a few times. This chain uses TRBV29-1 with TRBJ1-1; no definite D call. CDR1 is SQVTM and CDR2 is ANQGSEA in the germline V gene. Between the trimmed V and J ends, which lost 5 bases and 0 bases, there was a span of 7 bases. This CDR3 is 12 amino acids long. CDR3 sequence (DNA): TGCAGCGTTCGCAGGTTGAACACTGAAGCTTTCTTT. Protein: CSVRRLNTEAFF.

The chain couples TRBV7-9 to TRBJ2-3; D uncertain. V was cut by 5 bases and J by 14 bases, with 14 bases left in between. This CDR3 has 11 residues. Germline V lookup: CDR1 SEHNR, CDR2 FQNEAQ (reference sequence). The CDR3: CASSPIRTSYF. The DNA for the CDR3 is TGTGCCAGCAGCCCCATACGTACCTCGTATTTT.

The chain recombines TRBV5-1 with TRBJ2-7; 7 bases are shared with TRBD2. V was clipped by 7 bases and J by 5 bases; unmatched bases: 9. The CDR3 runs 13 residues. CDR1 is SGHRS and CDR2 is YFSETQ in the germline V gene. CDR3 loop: CASGEGGEDEQYF. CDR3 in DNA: TGCGCCAGCGGGGAGGGAGGGGAGGACGAGCAGTACTTC.